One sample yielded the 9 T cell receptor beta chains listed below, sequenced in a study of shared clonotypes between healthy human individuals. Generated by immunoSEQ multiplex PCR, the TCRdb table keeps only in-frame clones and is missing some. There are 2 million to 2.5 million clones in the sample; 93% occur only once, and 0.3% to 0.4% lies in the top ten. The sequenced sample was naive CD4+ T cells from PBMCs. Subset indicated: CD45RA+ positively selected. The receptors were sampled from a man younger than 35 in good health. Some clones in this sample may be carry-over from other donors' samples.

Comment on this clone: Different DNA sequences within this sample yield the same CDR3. The CDR3 protein is CASSFSGANVLTF. For the CDR3, the DNA is TGTGCCAGCAGCTTCTCTGGGGCCAACGTCCTGACTTTC. V is TRBV27 and J is TRBJ2-6, with no clear D. The CDR3 length is 13 residues. V dropped 6 bases and J dropped 0 bases, with 3 bases sitting between them. Germline V CDR1 and CDR2: MNHEY, SMNVEV (reference sequence).

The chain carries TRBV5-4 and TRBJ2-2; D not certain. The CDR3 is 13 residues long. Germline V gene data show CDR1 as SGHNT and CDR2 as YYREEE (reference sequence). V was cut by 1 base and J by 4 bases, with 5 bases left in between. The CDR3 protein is CASSLPGTGELFF. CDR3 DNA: TGTGCCAGCAGCTTGCCCGGCACCGGGGAGCTGTTTTTT. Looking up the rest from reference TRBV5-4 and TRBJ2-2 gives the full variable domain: ETGVTQSPTHLIKTRGQQVTLRCSSQSGHNTVSWYQQALGQGPQFIFQYYREEENGRGNFPPRFSGLQFPNYSSELNVNALELDDSALYLCASSLPGTGELFFGEGSRLTVL.

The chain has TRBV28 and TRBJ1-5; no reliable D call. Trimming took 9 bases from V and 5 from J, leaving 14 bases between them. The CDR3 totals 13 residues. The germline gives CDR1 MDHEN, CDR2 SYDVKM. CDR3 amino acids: CAREVGRDQPQHF. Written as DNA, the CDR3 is TGTGCCAGAGAGGTAGGTCGTGATCAGCCCCAGCATTTT.

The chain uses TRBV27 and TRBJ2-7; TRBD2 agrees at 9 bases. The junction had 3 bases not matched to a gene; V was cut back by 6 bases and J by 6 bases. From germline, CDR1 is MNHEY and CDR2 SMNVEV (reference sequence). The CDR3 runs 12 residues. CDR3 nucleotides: TGTGCCAGCAGGGGACTAGCCCGCGAGCAGTACTTC. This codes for CASRGLAREQYF.

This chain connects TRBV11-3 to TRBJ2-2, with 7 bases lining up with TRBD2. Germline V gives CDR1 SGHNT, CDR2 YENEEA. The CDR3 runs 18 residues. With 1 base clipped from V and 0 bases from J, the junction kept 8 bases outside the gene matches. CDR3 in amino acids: CASSLGILAAANTGELFF. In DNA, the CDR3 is TGTGCCAGCAGCTTAGGTATCCTAGCGGCCGCGAACACCGGGGAGCTGTTTTTT.

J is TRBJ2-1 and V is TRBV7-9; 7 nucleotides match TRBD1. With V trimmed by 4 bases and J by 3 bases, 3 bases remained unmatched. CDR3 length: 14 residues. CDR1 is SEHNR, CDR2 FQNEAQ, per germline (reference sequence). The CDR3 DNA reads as TGTGCCAGCAGCTCGGACAGGTTCTACAATGAGCAGTTCTTC. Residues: CASSSDRFYNEQFF.

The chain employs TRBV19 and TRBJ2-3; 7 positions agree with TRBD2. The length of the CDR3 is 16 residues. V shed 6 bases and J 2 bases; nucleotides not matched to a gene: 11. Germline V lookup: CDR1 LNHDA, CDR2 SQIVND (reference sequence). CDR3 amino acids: CASSRTQRGVTDTQYF. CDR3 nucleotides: TGTGCCAGTAGCCGAACCCAGCGGGGTGTCACAGATACGCAGTATTTT.

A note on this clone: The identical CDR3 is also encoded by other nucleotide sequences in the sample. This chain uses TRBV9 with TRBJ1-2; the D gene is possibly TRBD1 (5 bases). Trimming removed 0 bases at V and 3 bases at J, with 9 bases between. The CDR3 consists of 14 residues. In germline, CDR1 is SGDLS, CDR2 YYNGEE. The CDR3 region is CASSVGSGDYGYTF. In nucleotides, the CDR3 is TGTGCCAGCAGCGTAGGGTCGGGGGACTATGGCTACACCTTC.

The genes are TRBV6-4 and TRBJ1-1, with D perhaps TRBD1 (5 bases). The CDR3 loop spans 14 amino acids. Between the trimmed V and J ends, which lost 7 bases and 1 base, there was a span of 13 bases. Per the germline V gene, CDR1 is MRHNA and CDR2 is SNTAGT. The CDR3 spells CASKVETANTEAFF. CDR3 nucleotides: TGTGCCAGCAAGGTGGAGACAGCGAACACTGAAGCTTTCTTT.